These 26 T cell receptor beta chains were sequenced from one sample in a study of blood T cells in healthy people across ages. The use of a sample-barcoded 5' primer and a J-beta primer mix characterized a second PCR of 7 to 11 cycles. TCRdb used MiXCR to reprocess the 5' RACE reads, holding one entry per CDR3 protein. The data show 550,000 to 700,000 distinct CDR3 sequences, with 27% seen just once and about 18% held by the top ten. The source material was blood. These receptors came from a woman in her sixties or seventies in good health.

This clonotype was seen only a few times. The chain recombines TRBV9 with TRBJ1-5; TRBD1 is a possible D gene (5 bases). Germline CDR1 SGDLS, CDR2 YYNGEE. V gave up 3 bases and J gave up 3 bases, with 10 bases separating them. The CDR3 runs to 14 residues. CDR3 sequence: CASSAGANNQPQHF. DNA of the CDR3: TGTGCCAGCAGCGCCGGGGCCAACAATCAGCCCCAGCATTTT.

V gene TRBV20-1 combines with J gene TRBJ1-2; D is uncertain. The V and J ends lost 3 bases and 2 bases respectively, with 13 bases between them. Germline V gives CDR1 DFQATT, CDR2 SNEGSKA (reference sequence). CDR3 length: 14 residues. The CDR3 sequence is CSASRVIINYGYTF. For the CDR3, the DNA is TGCAGTGCTAGTCGGGTCATAATAAACTATGGCTACACCTTC.

This CDR3 is CASGFSGTQGIRDGYTF. The CDR3 nucleotides read TGTGCTAGTGGTTTCTCCGGCACCCAGGGTATTAGAGATGGCTACACCTTC. V usage is TRBV12-5 and J usage is TRBJ1-2; D is perhaps TRBD1 (5 bases). Trimming left V 3 bases short and J 6 bases short, with 23 bases between. The CDR3 length is 17 residues. Germline loops: CDR1 LGHNT, CDR2 FRNRAP.

The chain employs TRBV18 and TRBJ2-3; D is undetermined. Germline lookup yields CDR1 KGHSH and CDR2 LQKENI. This CDR3 spans 10 amino acids. V lost 8 bases and J lost 1, with 1 base in between. In nucleotides, the CDR3 is TGTGCCAGCCGCACAGATACGCAGTATTTT. This gives the protein CASRTDTQYF.

This clonotype appeared a few times. The rearrangement links TRBV20-1 to TRBJ1-1, with TRBD1 as a possible D gene (6 bases). V lost 6 bases, J lost 3 bases, and 14 bases lay in between. The CDR3 is 13 residues long. The germline gives CDR1 DFQATT, CDR2 SNEGSKA (reference sequence). The CDR3 region is CSAPKGGHTEAFF. The CDR3 nucleotides read TGCAGTGCGCCAAAGGGGGGGCACACTGAAGCTTTCTTT.

The CDR3 loop reads CASRRLAADYNEQFF. The CDR3 nucleotides are TGTGCCAGCAGGAGACTAGCGGCCGACTACAATGAGCAGTTCTTC. The V and J genes are TRBV6-1 and TRBJ2-1; TRBD2 matches 9 bases. Germline V gives CDR1 MNHNS, CDR2 SASEGT. The CDR3 has 15 amino acids. The junction had 6 bases not matched to a gene; V was cut back by 6 bases and J by 3 bases.

The rearrangement uses TRBV5-1 and TRBJ1-1; perhaps TRBD1 as D (5 bases). This CDR3 is 21 amino acids long. Per germline, CDR1 SGHRS and CDR2 YFSETQ. With 5 bases removed from V and 0 bases from J, the gap between germline ends came to 32 bases. CDR3 residues: CASSPLGAVTFEAYLNTEAFF. The CDR3 DNA follows: TGCGCCAGCAGTCCACTAGGGGCCGTAACCTTCGAGGCCTACTTGAACACTGAAGCTTTCTTT.

This clonotype showed up just a few times. The chain recombines TRBV7-2 with TRBJ2-7; D may be TRBD2 (5 bases). Trimming removed 1 base at V and 2 bases at J, with 12 bases between. Germline V lookup: CDR1 SGHTA, CDR2 FQGNSA. CDR3 size: 15 residues. CDR3 DNA: TGTGCCAGCAGCTTAGAGGGAGTCTCTGCCTACGAGCAGTACTTC. This gives the protein CASSLEGVSAYEQYF.

The gene calls are TRBV6-6 and TRBJ1-6, with 9 nucleotides matching TRBD1. The length of the CDR3 is 16 residues. V lost 2 bases and J lost 10; bases outside the gene matches: 9. The germline V gene has CDR1 MNHNY and CDR2 SVGAGI (reference sequence). DNA for the CDR3: TGTGCCAGCAGTTACACTGCGGGACAGGGAGGATCACCCCTCCACTTT. Translating it yields CASSYTAGQGGSPLHF.

The genes are TRBV20-1 and TRBJ2-3; D gene uncertain. The germline V and J ends were trimmed by 0 bases and 4 bases, with 5 bases remaining between them. Germline V gene sequence: CDR1 DFQATT, CDR2 SNEGSKA (reference sequence). The CDR3 contains 12 residues. As DNA, the CDR3 is TGCAGTGCTAGAGATCGGGCAGATACGCAGTATTTT. It specifies CSARDRADTQYF.

This clonotype was recorded a few times. The chain is built from TRBV20-1 and TRBJ1-2; possibly TRBD1 for D (6 bases). Germline V gene sequence: CDR1 DFQATT, CDR2 SNEGSKA (reference sequence). The CDR3 totals 13 residues. The V gene lost 3 bases and the J gene lost 6 bases, with 14 bases spanning the gap. CDR3 region: CSARGWTADGYTF. CDR3 bases: TGCAGTGCTAGGGGATGGACAGCGGATGGCTACACCTTC.

The V and J genes are TRBV7-2 and TRBJ1-5; no clear D gene. Trimming stripped 5 bases from V and 0 bases from J, with 17 bases between. Germline values: CDR1 SGHTA, CDR2 FQGNSA. The CDR3 spans 17 residues. The CDR3 sequence is CASSLTREHRSNQPQHF. CDR3 DNA sequence: TGTGCCAGCAGCCTGACCCGGGAACACCGTAGCAATCAGCCCCAGCATTTT.

This clonotype was picked up a small number of times. Relative to the germline gene, one junction end is altered; a read error may explain this. This rearrangement joins TRBV18 to TRBJ2-4; TRBD1 might be the D (6 bases). The germline CDR1 and CDR2 sequences are KGHSH and LQKENI. The CDR3 contains 16 residues. CDR3 in amino acids: CASPPPQGTAKNIQYF. In DNA form, the CDR3 reads TGTGCCAGCCCACCACCTCAGGGGACGGCCAAAAACATTCAGTACTTC.

This clonotype was observed a few times. The chain recombines TRBV29-1 with TRBJ1-2; D is unclear. This CDR3 is built from 11 residues. Between the trimmed V and J ends, which lost 7 bases and 4 bases, there was a span of 10 bases. Germline V gene sequence: CDR1 SQVTM, CDR2 ANQGSEA. CDR3 coding DNA: TGCAGCGGGGCCCTCGGCTATGGCTACACCTTC. Amino acids: CSGALGYGYTF.

This clonotype has a handful of counts. This chain uses TRBV4-3 with TRBJ2-7, with D possibly called TRBD1 or TRBD2 (7 bases each). The CDR3 runs 15 residues. V lost 1 base and J lost 2, with 12 bases in between. Looked up from germline, CDR1 is LGHNA and CDR2 is YSLEER. The CDR3, as DNA: TGCGCCAGCAGCCAAGTCTCAGGGGGGGCCTACGAGCAGTACTTC. This encodes CASSQVSGGAYEQYF.

This chain uses TRBV7-6 with TRBJ1-5; D is possibly TRBD1 (5 bases). Trimming pared 1 base from V and 7 bases from J, leaving 8 bases between. CDR1 and CDR2 (germline): SGHVS, FNYEAQ. This CDR3 comprises 13 residues. The CDR3: CASSLEGHQPQHF. Written as DNA, the CDR3 is TGTGCCAGCAGCTTAGAGGGGCACCAGCCCCAGCATTTT.

J is TRBJ2-5 and V is TRBV20-1, with a tentative D call TRBD1 (5 bases). The V and J ends lost 5 bases and 2 bases respectively, with 15 bases between them. The CDR3 sequence is 14 residues long. Germline V lookup: CDR1 DFQATT, CDR2 SNEGSKA (reference sequence). DNA for the CDR3: TGCAGTGCTTCGACCAGGGTAAATCAAGAGACCCAGTACTTC. As protein: CSASTRVNQETQYF.

DNA for the CDR3: TGTGCCAGCAGCCATCCCTCAAAAAGCGGGGGGGGTGGAGAGACCCAGTACTTC. It encodes CASSHPSKSGGGGETQYF. The chain recombines TRBV6-1 with TRBJ2-5; 10 bases match TRBD2. The CDR3 runs to 18 residues. Per the germline V gene, CDR1 is MNHNS and CDR2 is SASEGT. Trimming at V came to 6 bases and at J to 4 bases, leaving 17 bases not matched to a gene.

The chain uses TRBV18 and TRBJ1-3; no definite D call. In germline, CDR1 is KGHSH, CDR2 LQKENI. This CDR3 is built from 15 residues. The ends were cut back, 3 bases at V and 0 bases at J, with 9 bases in the middle. The CDR3 reads CASSPDSSSGNTIYF. Written as DNA, the CDR3 is TGTGCCAGCTCACCTGACTCGAGCTCTGGAAACACCATATATTTT.

This chain connects TRBV20-1 to TRBJ2-5; perhaps TRBD1 as D (7 bases). Germline V gene data show CDR1 as DFQATT and CDR2 as SNEGSKA (reference sequence). Trimming stripped 6 bases from V and 5 bases from J, with 22 bases between. This CDR3 contains 15 residues. The CDR3 nucleotides read TGCAGTGCGCCCTTTCAGGGGGGCCTTGGGGAGACCCAGTACTTC. Translated: CSAPFQGGLGETQYF.

This rearrangement joins TRBV18 to TRBJ1-6; 10 bases line up with TRBD1. The V gene end was trimmed by 2 bases and the J gene end by 12 bases; junction bases not matched to a gene: 4. The CDR3 extends over 14 amino acids. CDR1 and CDR2 from the germline V gene are KGHSH and LQKENI. The CDR3 DNA is TGTGCCAGCTCACCAGGGACAGGGGAGTTACCCCTCCACTTT. This translates into CASSPGTGELPLHF. Full variable domain (rest looked up from reference TRBV18 and TRBJ1-6): NAGVMQNPRHLVRRRGQEARLRCSPMKGHSHVYWYRQLPEEGLKFMVYLQKENIIDESGMPKERFSAEFPKEGPSILRIQQVVRGDSAAYFCASSPGTGELPLHFGNGTRLTVT.

This clonotype was picked up a small number of times. This chain uses TRBV6-1 with TRBJ1-1, with D possibly TRBD1 on 5 matching bases. V dropped 8 bases and J dropped 10 bases, with 20 bases sitting between them. The CDR3 runs to 13 residues. Germline V CDR1 and CDR2: MNHNS, SASEGT. CDR3 amino acids: CASGPEVGRGAFF. For the CDR3, the DNA is TGTGCCAGCGGGCCCGAAGTGGGGCGGGGAGCTTTCTTT.

The rearrangement joins TRBV12-3 or TRBV12-4 to TRBJ2-1; weak D call: TRBD2 (5 bases). The CDR3 extends over 15 amino acids. V was shortened by 5 bases and J by 0 bases, with 11 bases between the two germline ends. The CDR3 DNA is TGTGCCAGCAGTAATAGCGTATACTCCTACAATGAGCAGTTCTTC. The encoded protein is CASSNSVYSYNEQFF.

The rearrangement uses TRBV15 and TRBJ2-4; TRBD2 is a possible D gene (5 bases). V gave up 3 bases and J gave up 0 bases, with 6 bases separating them. This CDR3 is built from 14 residues. The germline gives CDR1 LNHNV, CDR2 YYDKDF (reference sequence). The CDR3 loop is CATSSGLAKNIQYF. CDR3 bases: TGTGCCACCAGCAGTGGACTAGCCAAAAACATTCAGTACTTC.

This chain joins TRBV2 and TRBJ2-5; 9 nucleotides agree with TRBD2. The CDR3 totals 16 residues. Germline V gene data show CDR1 as SNHLY and CDR2 as FYNNEI. Trimming at V came to 2 bases and at J to 2 bases, leaving 6 bases not matched to a gene. In DNA form, the CDR3 reads TGTGCCAGCAGTGAATCGATAGCGGGGGCTCAAGAGACCCAGTACTTC. Translating gives CASSESIAGAQETQYF.

The chain carries TRBV5-1 and TRBJ2-1; weak D call: TRBD1 (6 bases). Germline V gives CDR1 SGHRS, CDR2 YFSETQ. V was cut by 7 bases and J by 4 bases, with 15 bases left in between. The CDR3 has 14 residues. The CDR3 loop is CASRPDSRYNEQFF. CDR3 sequence (DNA): TGCGCCAGCCGGCCGGACAGCCGATACAATGAGCAGTTCTTC. Supplemented by reference TRBV5-1 and TRBJ2-1, the full variable domain reads KAGVTQTPRYLIKTRGQQVTLSCSPISGHRSVSWYQQTPGQGLQFLFEYFSETQRNKGNFPGRFSGRQFSNSRSEMNVSTLELGDSALYLCASRPDSRYNEQFFGPGTRLTVL.